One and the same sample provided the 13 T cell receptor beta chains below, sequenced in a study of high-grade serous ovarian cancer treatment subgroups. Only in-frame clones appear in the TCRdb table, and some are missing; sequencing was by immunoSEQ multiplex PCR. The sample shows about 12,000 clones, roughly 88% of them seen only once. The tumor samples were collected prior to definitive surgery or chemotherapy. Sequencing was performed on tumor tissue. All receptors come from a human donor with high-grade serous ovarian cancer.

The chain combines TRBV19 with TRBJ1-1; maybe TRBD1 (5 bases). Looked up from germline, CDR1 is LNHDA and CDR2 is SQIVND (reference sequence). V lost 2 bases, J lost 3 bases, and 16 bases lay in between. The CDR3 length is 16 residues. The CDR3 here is CASSIRIRQGYTEAFF. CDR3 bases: TGTGCCAGTAGTATAAGGATAAGGCAGGGCTACACTGAAGCTTTCTTT.

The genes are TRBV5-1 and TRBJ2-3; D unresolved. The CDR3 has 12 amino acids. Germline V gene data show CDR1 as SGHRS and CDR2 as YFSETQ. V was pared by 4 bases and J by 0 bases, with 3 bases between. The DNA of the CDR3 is TGCGCCAGCAGCGAGAGCACAGATACGCAGTATTTT. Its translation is CASSESTDTQYF.

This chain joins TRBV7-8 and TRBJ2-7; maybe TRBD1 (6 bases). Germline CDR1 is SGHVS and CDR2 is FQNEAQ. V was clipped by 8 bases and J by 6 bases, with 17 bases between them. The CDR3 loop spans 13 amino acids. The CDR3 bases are TGTGCCAGCGGAATTAACAGGGTATCCGAGCAGTACTTC. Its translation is CASGINRVSEQYF.

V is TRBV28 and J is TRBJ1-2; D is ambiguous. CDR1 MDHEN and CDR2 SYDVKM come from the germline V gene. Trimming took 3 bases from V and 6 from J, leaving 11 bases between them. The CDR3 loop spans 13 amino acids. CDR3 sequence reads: CASSFSTGDGYTF. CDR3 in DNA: TGTGCCAGCAGTTTCTCCACGGGAGATGGCTACACCTTC.

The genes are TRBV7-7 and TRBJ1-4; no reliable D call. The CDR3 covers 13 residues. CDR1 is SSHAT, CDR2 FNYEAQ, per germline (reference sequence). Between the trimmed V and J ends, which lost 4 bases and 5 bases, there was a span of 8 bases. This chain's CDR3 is CASSYRPNEKLFF. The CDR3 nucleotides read TGTGCCAGCAGCTATCGGCCCAATGAAAAACTGTTTTTT.

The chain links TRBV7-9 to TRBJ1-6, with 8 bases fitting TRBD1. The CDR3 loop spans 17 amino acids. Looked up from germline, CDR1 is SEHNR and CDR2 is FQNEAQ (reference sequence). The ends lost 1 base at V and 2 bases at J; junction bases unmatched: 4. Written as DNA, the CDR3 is TGTGCCAGCAGCTTAGGGACAGGGACCCCCTATAATTCACCCCTCCACTTT. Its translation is CASSLGTGTPYNSPLHF. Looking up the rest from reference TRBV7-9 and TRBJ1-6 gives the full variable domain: DTGVSQNPRHKITKRGQNVTFRCDPISEHNRLYWYRQTLGQGPEFLTYFQNEAQLEKSRLLSDRFSAERPKGSFSTLEIQRTEQGDSAMYLCASSLGTGTPYNSPLHFGNGTRLTVT.

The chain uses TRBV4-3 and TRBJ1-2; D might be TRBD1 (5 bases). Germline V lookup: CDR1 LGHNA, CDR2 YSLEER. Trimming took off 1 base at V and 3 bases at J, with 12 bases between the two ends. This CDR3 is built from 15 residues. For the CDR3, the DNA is TGCGCCAGCAGCCAAGCGGGGGAAGGGTACTATGGCTACACCTTC. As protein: CASSQAGEGYYGYTF.

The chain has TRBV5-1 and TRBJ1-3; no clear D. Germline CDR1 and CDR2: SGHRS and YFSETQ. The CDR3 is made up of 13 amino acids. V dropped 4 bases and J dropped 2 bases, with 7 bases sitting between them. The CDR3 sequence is CASSTIPGNTIYF. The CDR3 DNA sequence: TGCGCCAGCAGCACGATTCCTGGAAACACCATATATTTT.

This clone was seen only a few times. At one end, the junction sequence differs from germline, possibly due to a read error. The CDR3 here is CASRRGGLSGNTIYF. CDR3 sequence (DNA): TGTGCTAGCAGACGAGGGGGCCTCTCTGGAAACACCATATATTTT. This rearrangement joins TRBV7-7 to TRBJ1-3; 7 nucleotides match TRBD1. CDR1 and CDR2 from the germline V gene are SSHAT and FNYEAQ (reference sequence). This CDR3 has 15 amino acids. Using reference TRBV7-7 and TRBJ1-3 for the parts outside the CDR3, the full variable domain is GAGVSQSPRYKVTKRGQDVTLRCDPISSHATLYWYQQALGQGPEFLTYFNYEAQPDKSGLPSDRFSAERPEGSISTLTIQRTEQRDSAMYRCASRRGGLSGNTIYFGEGSWLTVV.

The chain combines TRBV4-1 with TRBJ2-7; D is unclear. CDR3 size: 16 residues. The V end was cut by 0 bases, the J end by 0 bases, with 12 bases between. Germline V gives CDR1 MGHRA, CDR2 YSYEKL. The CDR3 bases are TGCGCCAGCAGCCAAGAATCCCCAGGCAGCTCCTACGAGCAGTACTTC. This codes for CASSQESPGSSYEQYF.

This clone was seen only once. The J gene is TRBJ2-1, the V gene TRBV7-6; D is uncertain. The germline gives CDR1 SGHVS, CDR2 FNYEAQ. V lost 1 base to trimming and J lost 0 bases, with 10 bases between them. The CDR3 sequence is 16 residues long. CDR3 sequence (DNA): TGTGCCAGCAGCTTAGAGTTGCTTAGCTCCTACAATGAGCAGTTCTTC. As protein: CASSLELLSSYNEQFF.

CDR3 residues: CASSLVWRLAGDYNEQFF. Here the CDR3 DNA reads TGTGCCAGCAGCTTAGTTTGGCGCCTGGCGGGGGACTACAATGAGCAGTTCTTC. The chain combines TRBV11-2 with TRBJ2-1, with 7 bases aligning to TRBD2. Germline CDR1 is SGHAT and CDR2 is FQNNGV. The junction had 12 bases not matched to a gene; V was cut back by 1 base and J by 3 bases. The CDR3 has 18 residues.

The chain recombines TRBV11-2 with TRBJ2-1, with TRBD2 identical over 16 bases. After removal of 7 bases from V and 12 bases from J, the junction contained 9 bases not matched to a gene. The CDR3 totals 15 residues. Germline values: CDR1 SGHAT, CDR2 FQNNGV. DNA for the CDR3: TGTGCCAGCACCTTCGGGACTAGCGGGGGGGCGGGGCAGTTCTTC. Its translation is CASTFGTSGGAGQFF.